This TCR beta chain was sequenced during a study of T cell changes during pregnancy in multiple sclerosis. Assay used: immunoSEQ multiplex PCR; TCRdb lists only in-frame clones, some missing. Here the sample spans 45,000 to 65,000 clones, approximately 90% being singletons. Germline trimming cut 2 bases from V and 0 bases from J; bases unmatched to any gene: 2. CDR1 and CDR2 from the germline V gene are MGHRA and YSYEKL. The CDR3 sequence is 15 residues long. The chain recombines TRBV4-1 with TRBJ2-7; 9 bases line up with TRBD1. Sequencing used peripheral blood, obtained after pregnancy. This clonotype was obtained from a female donor in good health, enrolled as a control in a pregnancy study. CDR3 region: CASSQPGQGSYEQYF. CDR3 DNA sequence: TGCGCCAGCAGCCAACCGGGACAGGGCTCCTACGAGCAGTACTTC.